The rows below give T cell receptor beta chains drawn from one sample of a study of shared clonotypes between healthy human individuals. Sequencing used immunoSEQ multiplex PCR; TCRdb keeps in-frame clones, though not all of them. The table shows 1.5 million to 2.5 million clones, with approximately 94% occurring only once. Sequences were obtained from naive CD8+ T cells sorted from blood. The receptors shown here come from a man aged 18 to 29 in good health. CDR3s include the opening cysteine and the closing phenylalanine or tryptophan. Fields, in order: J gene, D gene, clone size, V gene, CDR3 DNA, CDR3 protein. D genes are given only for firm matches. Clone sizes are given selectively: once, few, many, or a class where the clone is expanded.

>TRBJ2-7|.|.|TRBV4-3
TGCGCCAGCAGCCAACGAAGCGGCTACGAGCAGTACTTC
CASSQRSGYEQYF
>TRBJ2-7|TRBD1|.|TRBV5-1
TGCGCCAGCAGCCAGGACAGGGGCCACGAGCAGTACTTC
CASSQDRGHEQYF
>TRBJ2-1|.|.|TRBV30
TGTGCCTGGGGACAGCAACAATACAATGAGCAGTTCTTC
CAWGQQQYNEQFF
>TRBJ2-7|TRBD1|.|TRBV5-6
TGTGCCAGCAGCTTGGCCGGACAGGGTCTTATCTACGAGCAGTACTTC
CASSLAGQGLIYEQYF
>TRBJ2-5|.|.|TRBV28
TGTGCCAGCAACATAGGCATACAAGAGACCCAGTACTTC
CASNIGIQETQYF
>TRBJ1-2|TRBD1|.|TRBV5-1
TGCGCCAGCAGCCTGGACAGGGACTATGGCTACACCTTC
CASSLDRDYGYTF
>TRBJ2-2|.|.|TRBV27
TGTGCCAGCAGTTTAATAGGGACCGGGGAGCTGTTTTTT
CASSLIGTGELFF
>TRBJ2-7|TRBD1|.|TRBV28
TGTGCCAGCAGCATCAGGGGGCGAACCTACGAGCAGTACTTC
CASSIRGRTYEQYF
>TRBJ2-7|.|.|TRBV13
TGTGCCAGCAGCTCTAGACAAGGTTGGTACGAGCAGTACTTC
CASSSRQGWYEQYF
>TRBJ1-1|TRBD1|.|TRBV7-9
TGTGCCAGCAGCTTAGCAACAGGGGGCATATTCTACACTGAAGCTTTCTTT
CASSLATGGIFYTEAFF
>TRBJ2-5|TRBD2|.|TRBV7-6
TGTGCCAGCAGCTTTCGACTAGCGGGGCGCCAAGAGACCCAGTACTTC
CASSFRLAGRQETQYF
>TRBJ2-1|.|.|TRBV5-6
TGTGCCAGCAGCTTGGGCAGGGTGAAATACAATGAGCAGTTCTTC
CASSLGRVKYNEQFF
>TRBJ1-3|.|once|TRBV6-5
TGTGCCAGCAGTACAGGGTTCTCTGGAAACACCATATATTTT
CASSTGFSGNTIYF
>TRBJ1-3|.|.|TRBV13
TGTGCCAGCAGCTTAGGTCCCAGTGCGAACACCATATATTTT
CASSLGPSANTIYF
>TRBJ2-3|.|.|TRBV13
TGTGCCAGCAGCAGAGGGACGTCGACAGATACGCAGTATTTT
CASSRGTSTDTQYF
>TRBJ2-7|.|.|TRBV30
TGTGCCTGGAGTGTGGCAGGGGGGTCCTACGAGCAGTACTTC
CAWSVAGGSYEQYF
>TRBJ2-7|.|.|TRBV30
TGTGCCTGGGAGACCCGGGACGAAGCCTACGAGCAGTACTTC
CAWETRDEAYEQYF
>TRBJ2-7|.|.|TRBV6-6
TGTGCCAGCAGTTCGTTCGTGGGGCTTCTAGCTGGCGAGCAGTACTTC
CASSSFVGLLAGEQYF
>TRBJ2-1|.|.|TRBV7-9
TGTGCCAGCAGCTGGACGTACAATGAGCAGTTCTTC
CASSWTYNEQFF
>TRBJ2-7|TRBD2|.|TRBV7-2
TGTGCCAGCAGCTTTCTAGCGGGCGAGCAGTACTTC
CASSFLAGEQYF